A single sample is the source of the 5 T cell receptor beta chains below, sequenced in a study of T cell responses to AZD1222 COVID-19 vaccine. The protocol was immunoSEQ multiplex PCR, while the TCRdb copy is restricted to in-frame clones and leaves out a portion. Counted here are about 110,000 clones, about 92% occurring once; the ten biggest clones make up around 3.3%. The source material was peripheral blood, sampled on day 0 of MenACWY control vaccination. The receptors come from an adult in good health.

The V and J genes are TRBV4-1 and TRBJ1-2; unclear D gene. CDR1 and CDR2 (germline): MGHRA, YSYEKL. Trimming took 1 base from V and 0 from J, leaving 6 bases between them. The CDR3 loop spans 14 amino acids. Here the CDR3 DNA reads TGCGCCAGCAGCCAAGGGGAATCTAACTATGGCTACACCTTC. Amino acids: CASSQGESNYGYTF.

The rearrangement uses TRBV30 and TRBJ1-1; no reliable D call. CDR1 is GTSNPN, CDR2 SVGIG, per germline (reference sequence). The V gene lost 3 bases and the J gene lost 1 base, with 6 bases spanning the gap. This CDR3 has 12 residues. CDR3 sequence: CAWRTRNTEAFF. CDR3 coding DNA: TGTGCCTGGAGGACCCGGAACACTGAAGCTTTCTTT.

The chain links TRBV12-5 to TRBJ1-1, with TRBD1 as a possible D gene (6 bases). CDR1 LGHNT and CDR2 FRNRAP come from the germline V gene. This CDR3 is 15 amino acids long. The V gene lost 2 bases and the J gene lost 2 bases, with 12 bases spanning the gap. CDR3 bases: TGTGCTAGTGGTTTGCACAGGGACCTTAACACTGAAGCTTTCTTT. It yields the protein CASGLHRDLNTEAFF.

The chain employs TRBV9 and TRBJ1-6, with 7 bases lining up with TRBD1. With V trimmed by 2 bases and J by 7 bases, 6 bases remained unmatched. Germline-derived CDR1 and CDR2 are SGDLS and YYNGEE. The CDR3 is made up of 15 amino acids. This CDR3 is CASSVAGGQNSPLHF. The CDR3 DNA reads as TGTGCCAGCAGCGTCGCAGGGGGACAAAATTCACCCCTCCACTTT.

The CDR3 sequence is CASSPRLAGAVNEQFF. CDR3 bases: TGTGCCAGCAGCCCCCGACTAGCGGGGGCGGTTAATGAGCAGTTCTTC. V usage is TRBV7-6 and J usage is TRBJ2-1; 12 bases are shared with TRBD2. Losses at the gene ends were 5 bases for V and 7 bases for J; bases not matched to a gene: 9. CDR1 is SGHVS, CDR2 FNYEAQ, per germline. The CDR3 extends over 16 amino acids.